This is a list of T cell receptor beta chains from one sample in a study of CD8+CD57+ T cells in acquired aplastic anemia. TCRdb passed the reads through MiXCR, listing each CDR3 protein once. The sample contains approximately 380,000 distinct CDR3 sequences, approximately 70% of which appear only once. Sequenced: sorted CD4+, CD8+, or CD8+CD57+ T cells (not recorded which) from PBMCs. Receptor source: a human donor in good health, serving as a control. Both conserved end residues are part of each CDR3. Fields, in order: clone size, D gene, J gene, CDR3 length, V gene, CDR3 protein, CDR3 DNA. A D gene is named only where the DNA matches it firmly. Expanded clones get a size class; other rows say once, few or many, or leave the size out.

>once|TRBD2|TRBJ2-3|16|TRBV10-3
CAITNHGGGGTDTQYF
TGTGCCATCACCAATCACGGCGGGGGGGGCACAGATACGCAGTATTTT
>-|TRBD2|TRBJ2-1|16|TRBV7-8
CASSTGASGGYNEQFF
TGTGCCAGCAGCACCGGGGCTAGCGGGGGGTACAATGAGCAGTTCTTC
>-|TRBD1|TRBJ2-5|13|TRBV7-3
CASSVGGKETQYF
TGTGCCAGCAGCGTAGGGGGCAAAGAGACCCAGTACTTC
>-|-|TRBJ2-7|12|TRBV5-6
CASSRVVTEQYF
TGTGCCAGCAGCAGGGTGGTCACCGAGCAGTACTTC
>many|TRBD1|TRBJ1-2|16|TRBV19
CASSIHSRQGGTGYTF
TGTGCCAGTAGTATCCATAGCAGACAGGGGGGAACCGGCTACACCTTC
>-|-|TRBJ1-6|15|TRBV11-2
CASSLEVRRDSPLHF
TGTGCCAGCAGCTTAGAAGTAAGGCGGGATTCACCCCTCCACTTT
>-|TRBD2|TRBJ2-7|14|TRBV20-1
CSAPLAGAAYEQYF
TGCAGTGCTCCACTAGCGGGGGCGGCCTACGAGCAGTACTTC
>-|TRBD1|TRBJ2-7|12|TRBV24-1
CATSDRTGAYYF
TGTGCCACCAGTGACCGGACAGGGGCGTATTACTTC
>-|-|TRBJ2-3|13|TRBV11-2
CASRSGGIVTQAF
TGTGCCAGCAGGTCCGGGGGCATTGTTACGCAAGCTTTC
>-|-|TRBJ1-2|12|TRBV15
CATSRDQGVTSF
TGTGCCACCAGCAGAGATCAAGGGGTGACGTCCTTT
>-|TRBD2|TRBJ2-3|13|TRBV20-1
CSARVLSGGPQYF
TGCAGTGCTCGGGTACTATCGGGGGGGCCGCAGTATTTT
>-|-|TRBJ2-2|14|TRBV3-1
CASGQGGTAGELFF
TGTGCCAGCGGCCAAGGGGGGACCGCCGGGGAGCTGTTTTTT
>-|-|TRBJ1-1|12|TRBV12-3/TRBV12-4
CASTPVRTEAFF
TGTGCCAGCACCCCAGTGAGGACTGAAGCTTTCTTT
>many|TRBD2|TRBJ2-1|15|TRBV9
CASSVVLAGPNEQFF
TGTGCCAGCAGCGTAGTACTAGCGGGGCCAAATGAGCAGTTCTTC
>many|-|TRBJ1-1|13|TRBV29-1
CSGVPGQNTEAFF
TGCAGCGGTGTTCCGGGACAGAACACTGAAGCTTTCTTT
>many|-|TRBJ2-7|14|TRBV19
CASSPRVDAYEQYF
TGTGCCAGTAGCCCTCGGGTCGATGCTTACGAGCAGTACTTC
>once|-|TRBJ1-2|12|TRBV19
CASSMGSGGYTF
TGTGCCAGTAGTATGGGCTCGGGGGGCTACACCTTC
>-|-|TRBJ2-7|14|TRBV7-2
CASSLDRAADEQYF
TGTGCCAGCAGCTTAGATCGAGCGGCGGATGAGCAGTACTTC
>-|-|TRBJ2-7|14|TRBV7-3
CASSVDRPGHSQYF
TGTGCCAGCAGCGTAGATCGGCCTGGCCATTCGCAATACTTC
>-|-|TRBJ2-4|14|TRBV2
CASREGGAKNIQYF
TGTGCCAGCAGGGAGGGGGGTGCCAAAAACATTCAGTACTTC
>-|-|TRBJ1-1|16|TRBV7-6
CASSMNTGGLIFGAFF
TGTGCCAGCAGCATGAACACCGGGGGGCTGATTTTTGGAGCTTTCTTT
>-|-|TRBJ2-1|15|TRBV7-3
CASSLPEPRQNEQFF
TGTGCCAGCAGCCTACCAGAGCCGAGGCAAAATGAGCAGTTCTTC
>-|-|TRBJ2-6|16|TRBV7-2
CATSRDFNTGANVLTF
TGTGCGACAAGCCGGGACTTTAATACAGGGGCCAACGTCCTGACTTTC
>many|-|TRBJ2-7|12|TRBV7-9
CASSLRAHEQYF
TGTGCCAGCAGCTTAAGGGCCCACGAGCAGTACTTC
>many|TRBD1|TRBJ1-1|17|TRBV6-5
CASIIGQGQRPNTEAFF
TGTGCCAGCATAATAGGACAGGGGCAAAGGCCCAACACTGAAGCTTTCTTT
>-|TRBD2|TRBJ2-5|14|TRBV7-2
CASRTELAGETQYF
TGTGCCAGCAGGACTGAACTAGCGGGGGAGACCCAGTACTTC
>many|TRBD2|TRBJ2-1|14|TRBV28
CASRGTSGYNEQFF
TGTGCCAGCAGGGGGACTAGCGGGTACAATGAGCAGTTCTTC
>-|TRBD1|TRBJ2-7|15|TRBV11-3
CACSLGGQGAREQSF
TGTGCCTGCAGCTTAGGTGGACAGGGGGCTCGCGAGCAGTCCTTC
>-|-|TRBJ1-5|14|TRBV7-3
CASSTRTGNEQFLF
TGTGCCAGCAGCACCCGGACCGGTAATGAGCAGTTCCTCTTT
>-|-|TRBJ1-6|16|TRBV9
CASSQTGGQWGGSLHF
TGTGCCAGCAGCCAGACAGGAGGTCAGTGGGGCGGCTCCCTCCACTTT
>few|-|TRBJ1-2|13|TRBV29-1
CSVENVGTLGYTF
TGCAGCGTTGAAAACGTAGGAACCCTGGGCTACACCTTC
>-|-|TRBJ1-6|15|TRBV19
CAWSVLEVGGSRLHF
TGTGCCTGGAGTGTACTGGAGGTTGGCGGTTCCCGCCTCCACTTT
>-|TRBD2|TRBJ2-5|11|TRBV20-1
CSARDMDSGDF
TGCAGTGCTAGAGATATGGATAGCGGGGACTTC
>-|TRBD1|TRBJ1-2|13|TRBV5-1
CASETQGASGYTF
TGCGCCAGCGAAACACAGGGGGCGAGTGGCTACACCTTC
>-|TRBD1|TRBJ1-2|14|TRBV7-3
CASSRNRGADTYTF
TGTGCCAGCAGCCGAAACAGGGGCGCGGATACCTACACGTTC
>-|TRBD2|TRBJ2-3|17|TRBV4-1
CASSPRASGARTDTQYF
TGCGCCAGCAGCCCTCGTGCTAGCGGGGCACGCACAGATACGCAGTATTTT
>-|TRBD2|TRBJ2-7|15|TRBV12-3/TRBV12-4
CASSTGAAGGYEQYF
TGTGCCAGCAGTACAGGGGCAGCGGGGGGCTACGAGCAGTACTTC
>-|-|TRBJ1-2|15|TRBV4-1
CASSQETGDNYGYTF
TGCGCCAGCAGCCAAGAGACAGGCGACAACTATGGCTACACCTTC
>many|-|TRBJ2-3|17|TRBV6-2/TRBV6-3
CASTTSTGASSTDTQYF
TGTGCCAGCACCACATCGACGGGGGCCTCTAGCACAGATACGCAGTATTTT
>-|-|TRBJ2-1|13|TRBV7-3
CASSPLNNGEQFF
TGTGCCAGCAGCCCCTTAAACAACGGAGAGCAGTTCTTC
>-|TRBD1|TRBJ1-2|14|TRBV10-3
CAISAPDRNYDYTF
TGTGCCATCAGTGCGCCGGACAGGAACTATGACTACACCTTC
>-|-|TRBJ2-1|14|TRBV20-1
CSARRGAYYNEQFF
TGCAGTGCTAGGAGGGGGGCATACTACAATGAGCAGTTCTTC
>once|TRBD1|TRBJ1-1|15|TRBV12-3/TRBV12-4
CASGRPGQGNTEAFF
TGTGCCAGCGGACGCCCGGGACAGGGGAACACTGAAGCTTTCTTT
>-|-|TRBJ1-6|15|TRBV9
CASSLDDGGQSPLHF
TGTGCCAGCAGCTTAGATGACGGCGGACAGTCACCCCTCCACTTT
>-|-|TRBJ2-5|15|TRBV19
CASNNMGGAAETQYF
TGTGCCAGTAATAATATGGGGGGGGCCGCGGAGACCCAGTACTTC
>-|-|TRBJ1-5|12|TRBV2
CASSEGNQPQHF
TGCGCCAGCAGTGAGGGCAATCAGCCCCAGCATTTT
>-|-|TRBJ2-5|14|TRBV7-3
CATSEGGHQENQYF
TGTGCCACCAGCGAGGGGGGGCACCAAGAGAACCAGTACTTC
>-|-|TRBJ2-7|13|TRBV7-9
CACSALLVYEQYF
TGTGCCTGCAGTGCCTTGCTAGTCTACGAGCAGTACTTC
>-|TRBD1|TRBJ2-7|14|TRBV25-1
CASSWAGGQYEQYF
TGTGCCAGCAGTTGGGCAGGGGGCCAGTACGAGCAGTACTTC
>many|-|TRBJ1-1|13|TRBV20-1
CSAREGPNTEAFF
TGCAGTGCTAGAGAGGGCCCTAACACTGAAGCTTTCTTT
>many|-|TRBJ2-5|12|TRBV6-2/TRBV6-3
CASSYFLGTQYF
TGTGCCAGCAGTTACTTCTTGGGGACCCAGTACTTC
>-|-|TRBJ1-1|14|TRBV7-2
CASLFDSELLRAVF
TGTGCCAGCCTATTCGATTCGGAGCTCCTACGAGCAGTATTT
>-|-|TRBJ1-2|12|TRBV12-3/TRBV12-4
CASRPLAYGYTF
TGTGCCAGCAGGCCTCTGGCGTATGGCTACACCTTC
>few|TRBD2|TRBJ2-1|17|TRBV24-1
CATSDPTPSGRQYEQFF
TGTGCCACCAGTGACCCGACACCTAGCGGGAGGCAGTATGAGCAGTTCTTC
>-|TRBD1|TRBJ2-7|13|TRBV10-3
CAMTPGQAAEKYF
TGTGCCATGACCCCGGGACAGGCGGCCGAGAAGTACTTC
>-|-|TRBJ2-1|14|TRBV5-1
CASSSSTAYIEQFF
TGCGCCAGCAGCTCCTCGACAGCTTACATTGAGCAGTTCTTC
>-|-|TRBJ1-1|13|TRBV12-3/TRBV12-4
CAISLGDNTEAFF
TGTGCCATCAGTTTAGGGGATAACACTGAAGCTTTCTTT
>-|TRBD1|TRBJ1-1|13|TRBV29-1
CTTGRGLGTEAFF
TGCACGACCGGGAGGGGGCTAGGTACTGAAGCTTTCTTT
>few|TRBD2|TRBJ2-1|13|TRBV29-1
CSLEGLAPDEQFF
TGCAGCTTGGAGGGACTAGCTCCCGATGAGCAGTTCTTC